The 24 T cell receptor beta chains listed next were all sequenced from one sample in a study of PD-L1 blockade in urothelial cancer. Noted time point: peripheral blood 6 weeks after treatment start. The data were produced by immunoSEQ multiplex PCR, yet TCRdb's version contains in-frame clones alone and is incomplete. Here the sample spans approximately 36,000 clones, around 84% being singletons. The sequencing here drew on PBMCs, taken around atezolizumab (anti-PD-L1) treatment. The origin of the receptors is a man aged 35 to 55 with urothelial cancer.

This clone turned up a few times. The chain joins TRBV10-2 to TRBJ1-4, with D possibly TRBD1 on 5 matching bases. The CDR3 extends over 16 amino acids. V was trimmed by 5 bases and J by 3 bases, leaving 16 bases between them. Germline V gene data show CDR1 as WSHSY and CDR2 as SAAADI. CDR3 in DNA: TGCGCCAGCAGTCTTCAGGGCCAGAGAGCTAATGAAAAACTGTTTTTT. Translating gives CASSLQGQRANEKLFF.

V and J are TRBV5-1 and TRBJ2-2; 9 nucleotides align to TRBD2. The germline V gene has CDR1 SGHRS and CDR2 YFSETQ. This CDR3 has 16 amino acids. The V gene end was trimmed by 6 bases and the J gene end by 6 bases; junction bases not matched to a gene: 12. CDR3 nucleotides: TGCGCCAGCACGAAACCTAGCGGGATGTTGTCCGGGGAGCTGTTTTTT. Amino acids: CASTKPSGMLSGELFF.

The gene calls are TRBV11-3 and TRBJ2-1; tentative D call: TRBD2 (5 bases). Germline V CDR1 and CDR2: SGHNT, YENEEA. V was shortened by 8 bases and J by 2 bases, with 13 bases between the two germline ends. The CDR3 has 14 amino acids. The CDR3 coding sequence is TGTGCCAGCGGCCAAAGCGGAACCTACAATGAGCAGTTCTTC. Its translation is CASGQSGTYNEQFF.

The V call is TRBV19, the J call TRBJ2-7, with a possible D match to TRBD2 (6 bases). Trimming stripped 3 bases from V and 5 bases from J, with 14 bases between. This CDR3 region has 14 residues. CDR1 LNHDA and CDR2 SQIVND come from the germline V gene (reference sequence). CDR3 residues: CASSIRRDFNEQYF. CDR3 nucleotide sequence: TGTGCCAGTAGTATTCGGAGGGACTTCAACGAGCAGTACTTC.

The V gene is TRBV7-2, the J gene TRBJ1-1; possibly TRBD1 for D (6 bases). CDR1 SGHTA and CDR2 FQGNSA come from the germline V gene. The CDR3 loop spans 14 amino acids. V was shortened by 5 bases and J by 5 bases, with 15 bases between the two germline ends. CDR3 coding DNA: TGTGCCAGCAGCCCTACAGGGAGAGGGACTGAAGCTTTCTTT. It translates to CASSPTGRGTEAFF.

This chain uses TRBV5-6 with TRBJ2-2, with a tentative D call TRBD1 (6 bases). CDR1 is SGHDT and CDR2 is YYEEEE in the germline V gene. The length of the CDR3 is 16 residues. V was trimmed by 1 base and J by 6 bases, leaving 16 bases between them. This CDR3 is CASSLSRGQISGELFF. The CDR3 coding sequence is TGTGCCAGCAGCTTGAGCAGGGGCCAAATCTCCGGGGAGCTGTTTTTT. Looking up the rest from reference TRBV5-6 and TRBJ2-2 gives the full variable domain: DAGVTQSPTHLIKTRGQQVTLRCSPKSGHDTVSWYQQALGQGPQFIFQYYEEEERQRGNFPDRFSGHQFPNYSSELNVNALLLGDSALYLCASSLSRGQISGELFFGEGSRLTVL.

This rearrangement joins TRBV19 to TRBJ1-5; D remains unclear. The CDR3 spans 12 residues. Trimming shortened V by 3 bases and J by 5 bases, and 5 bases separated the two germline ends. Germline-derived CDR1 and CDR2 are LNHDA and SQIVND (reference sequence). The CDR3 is CASSILDQPQHF. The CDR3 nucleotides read TGTGCCAGTAGTATCTTAGATCAGCCCCAGCATTTT.

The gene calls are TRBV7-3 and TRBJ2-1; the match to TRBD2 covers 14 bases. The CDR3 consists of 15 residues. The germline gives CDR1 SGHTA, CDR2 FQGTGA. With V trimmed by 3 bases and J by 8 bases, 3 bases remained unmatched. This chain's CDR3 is CASSLGLAGVYEQFF. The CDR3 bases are TGTGCCAGCAGCTTGGGACTAGCGGGAGTATATGAGCAGTTCTTC. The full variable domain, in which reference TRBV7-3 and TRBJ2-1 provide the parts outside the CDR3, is GAGVSQTPSNKVTEKGKYVELRCDPISGHTALYWYRQSLGQGPEFLIYFQGTGAADDSGLPNDRFFAVRPEGSVSTLKIQRTERGDSAVYLCASSLGLAGVYEQFFGPGTRLTVL.

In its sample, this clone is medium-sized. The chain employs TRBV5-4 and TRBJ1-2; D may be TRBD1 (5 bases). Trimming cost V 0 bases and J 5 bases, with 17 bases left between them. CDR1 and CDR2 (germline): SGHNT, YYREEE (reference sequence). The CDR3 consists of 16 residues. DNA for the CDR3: TGTGCCAGCAGCTTGGGTTCCAGGGTAACAGGTTATGGCTACACCTTC. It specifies CASSLGSRVTGYGYTF.

CDR3 sequence: CASSPTGTGSQRELFF. As DNA, the CDR3 is TGCGCCAGCAGTCCTACTGGGACAGGGTCCCAAAGGGAGCTGTTTTTT. The V and J genes are TRBV5-1 and TRBJ2-2, with 9 bases identical to TRBD1. There are 16 residues in the CDR3. From germline, CDR1 is SGHRS and CDR2 YFSETQ. V was clipped by 5 bases and J by 9 bases; unmatched bases: 14.

CDR3 in amino acids: CASSASVANYGYTF. The CDR3 DNA is TGTGCCAGCAGCGCCAGCGTCGCTAACTATGGCTACACCTTC. The V and J genes are TRBV7-9 and TRBJ1-2, with unresolved D. CDR1 and CDR2 from the germline V gene are SEHNR and FQNEAQ (reference sequence). This CDR3 region has 14 residues. With 5 bases removed from V and 0 bases from J, the gap between germline ends came to 10 bases.

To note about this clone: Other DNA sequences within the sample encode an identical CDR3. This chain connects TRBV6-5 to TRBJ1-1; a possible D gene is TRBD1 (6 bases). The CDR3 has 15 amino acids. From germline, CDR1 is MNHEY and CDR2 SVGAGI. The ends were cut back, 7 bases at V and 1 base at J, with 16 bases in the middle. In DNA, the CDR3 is TGTGCCAGCATCCCCGGGGCACAGGGGAACACTGAAGCTTTCTTT. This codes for CASIPGAQGNTEAFF.

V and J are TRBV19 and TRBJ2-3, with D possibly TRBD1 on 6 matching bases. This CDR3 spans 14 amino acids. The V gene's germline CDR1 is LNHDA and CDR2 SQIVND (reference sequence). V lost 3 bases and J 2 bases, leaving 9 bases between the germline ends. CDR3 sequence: CASSMGAVTDTQYF. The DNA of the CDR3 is TGTGCCAGTAGTATGGGGGCCGTCACAGATACGCAGTATTTT.

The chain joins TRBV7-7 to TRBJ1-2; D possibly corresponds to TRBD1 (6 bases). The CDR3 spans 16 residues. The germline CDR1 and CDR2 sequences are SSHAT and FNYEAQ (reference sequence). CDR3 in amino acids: CATSTGTGRARYGYTF. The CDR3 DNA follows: TGTGCTACGAGTACAGGGACGGGTCGCGCTAGGTATGGCTACACCTTC.

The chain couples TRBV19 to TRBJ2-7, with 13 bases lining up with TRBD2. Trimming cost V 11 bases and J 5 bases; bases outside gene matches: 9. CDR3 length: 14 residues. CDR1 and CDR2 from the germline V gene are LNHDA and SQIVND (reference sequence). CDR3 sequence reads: CAWKTSGRRDEQYF. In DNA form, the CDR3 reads TGTGCCTGGAAGACTAGCGGGAGGCGTGACGAGCAGTACTTC.

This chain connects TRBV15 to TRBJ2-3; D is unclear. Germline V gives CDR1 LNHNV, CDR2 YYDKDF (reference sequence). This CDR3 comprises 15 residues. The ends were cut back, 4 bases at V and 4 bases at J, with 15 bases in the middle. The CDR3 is CATSIGCLQADTQYF. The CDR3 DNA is TGTGCCACCAGCATCGGTTGCCTCCAGGCAGATACGCAGTATTTT.

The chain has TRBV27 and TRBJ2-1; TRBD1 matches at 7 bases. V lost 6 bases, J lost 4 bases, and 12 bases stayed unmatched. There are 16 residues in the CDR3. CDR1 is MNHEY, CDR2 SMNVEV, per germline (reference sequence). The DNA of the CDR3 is TGTGCCAGCAGGAGACAGGGTTCCTTCTCGTACAATGAGCAGTTCTTC. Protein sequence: CASRRQGSFSYNEQFF.

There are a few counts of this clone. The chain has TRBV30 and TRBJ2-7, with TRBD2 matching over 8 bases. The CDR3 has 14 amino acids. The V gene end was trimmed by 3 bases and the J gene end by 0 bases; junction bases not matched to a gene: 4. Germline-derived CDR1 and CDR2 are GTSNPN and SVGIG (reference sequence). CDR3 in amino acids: CAWRGRGVSYEQYF. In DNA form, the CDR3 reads TGTGCCTGGAGAGGGCGGGGGGTCTCCTACGAGCAGTACTTC.

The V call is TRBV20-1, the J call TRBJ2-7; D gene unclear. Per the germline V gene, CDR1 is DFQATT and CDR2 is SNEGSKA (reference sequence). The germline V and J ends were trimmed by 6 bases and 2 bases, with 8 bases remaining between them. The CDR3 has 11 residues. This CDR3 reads CSATDTYEQYF. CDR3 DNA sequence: TGCAGTGCAACAGACACCTACGAGCAGTACTTC.

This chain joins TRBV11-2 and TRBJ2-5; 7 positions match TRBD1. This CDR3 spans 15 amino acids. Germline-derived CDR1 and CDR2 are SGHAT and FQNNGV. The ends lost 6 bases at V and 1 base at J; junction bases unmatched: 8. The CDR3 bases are TGTGCCAGCAGTTTTAATTCAGGGGGCCAAGAGACCCAGTACTTC. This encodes CASSFNSGGQETQYF.

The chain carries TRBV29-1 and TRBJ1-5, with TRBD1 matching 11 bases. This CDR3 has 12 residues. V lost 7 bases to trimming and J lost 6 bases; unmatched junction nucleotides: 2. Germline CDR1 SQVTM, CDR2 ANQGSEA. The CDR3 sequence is CSAGTGGQPQHF. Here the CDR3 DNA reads TGCAGCGCTGGGACAGGGGGTCAGCCCCAGCATTTT.

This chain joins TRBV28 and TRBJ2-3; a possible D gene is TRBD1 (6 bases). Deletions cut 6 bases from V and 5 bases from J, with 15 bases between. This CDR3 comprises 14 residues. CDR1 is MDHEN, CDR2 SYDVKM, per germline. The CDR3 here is CASSLTPGQDTQYF. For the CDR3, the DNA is TGTGCCAGCAGCCTGACTCCGGGACAAGATACGCAGTATTTT.

This CDR3 reads CSAHLGTRARGPYFGEQYF. In nucleotides, the CDR3 is TGCAGCGCTCACTTGGGGACTAGAGCCCGGGGGCCGTACTTTGGCGAGCAGTACTTC. The chain couples TRBV29-1 to TRBJ2-7; 8 bases are a match to TRBD2. Per germline, CDR1 SQVTM and CDR2 ANQGSEA. The CDR3 is 19 residues long. Unmatched junction bases numbered 29, after V lost 7 bases and J lost 6 bases.

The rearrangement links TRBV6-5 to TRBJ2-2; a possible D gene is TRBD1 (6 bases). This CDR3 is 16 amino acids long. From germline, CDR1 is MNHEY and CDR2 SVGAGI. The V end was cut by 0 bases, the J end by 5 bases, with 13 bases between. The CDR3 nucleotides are TGTGCCAGCAGTTACTCGAACAGGGCAGGTACCGGGGAGCTGTTTTTT. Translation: CASSYSNRAGTGELFF.